Shown below are 11 T cell receptor beta chains from a single sample sequenced in a study of blood T cell repertoires in COVID-19. TCRdb keeps only in-frame clones here, not all; method: immunoSEQ multiplex PCR. The sample holds just under 350,000 clones, about 87% seen once. Sequencing was done on a sample of peripheral blood. The receptors here all came from a woman in her forties or fifties with COVID-19, enrolled during active disease.

This clone came up once. J is TRBJ2-3 and V is TRBV28; 10 bases fit TRBD2. Unmatched junction bases numbered 7, after V lost 4 bases and J lost 3 bases. There are 16 residues in the CDR3. Germline lookup yields CDR1 MDHEN and CDR2 SYDVKM. In DNA, the CDR3 is TGTGCCAGCAGTTCCCTCCTAGCGGGAGAGACAGATACGCAGTATTTT. Protein sequence: CASSSLLAGETDTQYF.

This clone was counted a few times. The rearrangement links TRBV7-3 to TRBJ2-1, with 9 bases aligning to TRBD2. The CDR3 has 15 amino acids. Germline assignment: CDR1 SGHTA and CDR2 FQGTGA. Unmatched junction bases numbered 5, after V lost 1 base and J lost 7 bases. CDR3 sequence reads: CASSLSGRAINEQFF. As DNA, the CDR3 is TGTGCCAGCAGCTTAAGCGGGAGGGCCATAAATGAGCAGTTCTTC.

The chain employs TRBV6-5 and TRBJ2-7, with 7 bases that match TRBD1. The germline gives CDR1 MNHEY, CDR2 SVGAGI. V was clipped by 2 bases and J by 5 bases; unmatched bases: 9. CDR3 length: 15 amino acids. The CDR3 loop is CASSYTAGRGNEQYF. The CDR3, as DNA: TGTGCCAGCAGTTACACTGCCGGCAGGGGGAACGAGCAGTACTTC.

On this clone: Additional DNA sequences in this sample encode the identical CDR3. The chain has TRBV18 and TRBJ2-1; 8 bases align to TRBD2. Per the germline V gene, CDR1 is KGHSH and CDR2 is LQKENI. This CDR3 is 14 amino acids long. Trimming removed 6 bases from V and 3 bases from J; junction bases left unmatched: 4. CDR3 in amino acids: CASSSGRDYNEQFF. The CDR3 coding sequence is TGTGCCAGCTCGTCCGGGAGGGACTACAATGAGCAGTTCTTC.

The chain is built from TRBV9 and TRBJ1-1; a weak D match, TRBD1 (5 bases). CDR1 SGDLS and CDR2 YYNGEE come from the germline V gene. V was pared by 0 bases and J by 1 base, with 10 bases between. This CDR3 comprises 15 residues. The CDR3 region is CASSVEPGKNTEAFF. CDR3 nucleotides: TGTGCCAGCAGCGTAGAACCAGGGAAGAACACTGAAGCTTTCTTT. Supplemented by reference TRBV9 and TRBJ1-1, the full variable domain reads DSGVTQTPKHLITATGQRVTLRCSPRSGDLSVYWYQQSLDQGLQFLIQYYNGEERAKGNILERFSAQQFPDLHSELNLSSLELGDSALYFCASSVEPGKNTEAFFGQGTRLTVV.

This clone was found a few times. The chain couples TRBV7-9 to TRBJ1-2, with no clear D. The germline V gene has CDR1 SEHNR and CDR2 FQNEAQ (reference sequence). Trimming pared 5 bases from V and 7 bases from J, leaving 20 bases between. The CDR3 runs 15 residues. The chain's CDR3 is CASSLPMEEPAGYTF. CDR3 in DNA: TGTGCCAGCAGCCTGCCCATGGAGGAGCCGGCTGGCTACACCTTC.

This clone was seen a handful of times. The chain couples TRBV11-3 to TRBJ1-1; 10 bases are a match to TRBD1. Losses at the gene ends were 4 bases for V and 6 bases for J; bases not matched to a gene: 8. CDR1 SGHNT and CDR2 YENEEA come from the germline V gene. This CDR3 is built from 15 residues. The CDR3: CASSSWGQGFSEAFF. CDR3 DNA: TGTGCCAGCAGCTCTTGGGGACAGGGGTTCTCTGAAGCTTTCTTT. The entire variable domain, with the rest obtained from reference TRBV11-3 and TRBJ1-1, is as follows: EAGVVQSPRYKIIEKKQPVAFWCNPISGHNTLYWYLQNLGQGPELLIRYENEEAVDDSQLPKDRFSAERLKGVDSTLKIQPAELGDSAVYLCASSSWGQGFSEAFFGQGTRLTVV.

The rearrangement joins TRBV29-1 to TRBJ2-2; D gene unclear. The CDR3 is made up of 12 amino acids. Trimming left V 4 bases short and J 8 bases short, with 11 bases between. Germline lookup yields CDR1 SQVTM and CDR2 ANQGSEA. The CDR3 DNA reads as TGCAGCGTTGGTAGAAAAGCTGGGGAGCTGTTTTTT. The encoded protein is CSVGRKAGELFF.

The rearrangement joins TRBV2 to TRBJ2-7; unclear D gene. This CDR3 is built from 12 residues. Germline V lookup: CDR1 SNHLY, CDR2 FYNNEI. V was shortened by 4 bases and J by 3 bases, with 7 bases between the two germline ends. As DNA, the CDR3 is TGTGCCAGCAGTGGACTCAGCTACGAGCAGTACTTC. Protein: CASSGLSYEQYF.

The chain links TRBV7-2 to TRBJ2-2; D might be TRBD1 (6 bases). The CDR3 covers 14 residues. V lost 7 bases to trimming and J lost 5 bases, with 14 bases between them. CDR1 and CDR2 from the germline V gene are SGHTA and FQGNSA. The DNA for the CDR3 is TGTGCCAGCACACGGACAGCCGGTACCGGGGAGCTGTTTTTT. Amino acids: CASTRTAGTGELFF.

The rearrangement links TRBV3-1 (or the pseudogene TRBV3-2) to TRBJ1-1; possibly TRBD1 for D (6 bases). With 4 bases removed from V and 1 base from J, the gap between germline ends came to 22 bases. This CDR3 has 18 amino acids. Germline V gene lookup returns CDR1 LGHDT and CDR2 YNNKEL (reference sequence). This CDR3 reads CASSPPATWGGRNTEAFF. CDR3 nucleotides: TGTGCCAGCAGCCCTCCCGCTACTTGGGGGGGGCGGAACACTGAAGCTTTCTTT.